This T cell receptor (beta chain) was recorded in a study of Graves' ophthalmopathy and Graves' hyperthyroidism. As to this clonotype: Antigen: not known.

Germline V gene sequence: CDR1 SGDLS, CDR2 YYNGEE. The CDR3 is 14 residues long. Unmatched junction bases numbered 5, after V lost 0 bases and J lost 6 bases. General study findings and limits: Sensitivity of roughly 88% and specificity of less than 82% were achieved when a 13-signature model separated ophthalmopathy from stable hyperthyroidism.

In this cohort's terms, stable hyperthyroidism meant no ophthalmopathy by 18 months of follow-up. The PBMCs used were ones drawn from 10 ml of fresh peripheral blood. The study amplified TCR beta CDR3 regions using RNA transcripts. In the first round, RT-PCR was carried out with HTBI primers, and a multiplex PCR formed the second round. TCRdb re-derived calls from the multiplex PCR reads in MiXCR, one entry per CDR3 protein. Here the sample spans hundreds of thousands of distinct CDR3 sequences, roughly 20% being singletons. This clonotype originated in a woman aged 18 to 35 with stable Graves' hyperthyroidism. Some clones in this sample may be carry-over from other donors' samples. The sequenced sample consisted of peripheral blood. V usage is TRBV9 and J usage is TRBJ1-1; 7 positions match TRBD1. CDR3: CASSVVTGWPEAFF. The CDR3 DNA follows: TGTGCCAGCAGCGTAGTGACAGGGTGGCCTGAAGCTTTCTTT.